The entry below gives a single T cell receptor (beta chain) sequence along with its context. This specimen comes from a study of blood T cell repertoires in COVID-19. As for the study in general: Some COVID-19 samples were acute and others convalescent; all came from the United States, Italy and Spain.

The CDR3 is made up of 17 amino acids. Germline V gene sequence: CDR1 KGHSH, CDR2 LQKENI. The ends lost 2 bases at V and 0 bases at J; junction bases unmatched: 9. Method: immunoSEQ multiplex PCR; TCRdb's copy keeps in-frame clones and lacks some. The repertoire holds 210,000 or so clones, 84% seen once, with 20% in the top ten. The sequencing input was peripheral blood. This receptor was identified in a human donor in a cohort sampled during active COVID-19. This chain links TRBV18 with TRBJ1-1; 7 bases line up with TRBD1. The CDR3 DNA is TGTGCCAGCTCACCAAACAGGGGCCGAACAGTGAACACTGAAGCTTTCTTT. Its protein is CASSPNRGRTVNTEAFF. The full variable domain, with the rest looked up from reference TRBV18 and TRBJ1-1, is NAGVMQNPRHLVRRRGQEARLRCSPMKGHSHVYWYRQLPEEGLKFMVYLQKENIIDESGMPKERFSAEFPKEGPSILRIQQVVRGDSAAYFCASSPNRGRTVNTEAFFGQGTRLTVV.